These 11 T cell receptor beta chains originate from one sample sequenced in a study of beta chain features in type 1 diabetes. Study-level points and caveats: There was a moderate but significant shortening of TCRB CDR3s in all four CD4+ subsets of Type 1 diabetes patients.

Expressed TCRB transcripts were sequenced, since all the RNA that had been isolated was reverse transcribed. Repertoires were generated with immunoSEQ multiplex PCR, while TCRdb's copy carries only in-frame clones and drops some. This sample has tens of thousands of clones, with roughly 70% found just once. These receptors' targets are unknown. Sample: Tregs from blood. Receptors originate from a woman aged 18 to 35 with type 1 diabetes.

In its sample, this clone was seen once. The rearrangement uses TRBV30 and TRBJ2-7; D might be TRBD2 (5 bases). The CDR3 has 12 amino acids. CDR1 GTSNPN and CDR2 SVGIG come from the germline V gene (reference sequence). V lost 5 bases and J lost 5, with 13 bases in between. The CDR3 loop is CAWGSLPNEQYF. CDR3 DNA sequence: TGTGCCTGGGGGAGTCTCCCGAACGAGCAGTACTTC.

The sample holds one count of this clone. V is TRBV4-3 and J is TRBJ1-2; D is undetermined. Germline V gene lookup returns CDR1 LGHNA and CDR2 YSLEER. The length of the CDR3 is 15 residues. Trimming left V 0 bases short and J 3 bases short, with 11 bases between. DNA of the CDR3: TGCGCCAGCAGCCAAGAGTCCGCAGATTACTATGGCTACACCTTC. Amino acids: CASSQESADYYGYTF.

The chain joins TRBV7-6 to TRBJ2-5; D is unclear. This CDR3 has 11 residues. Per germline, CDR1 SGHVS and CDR2 FNYEAQ. V was cut by 6 bases and J by 5 bases, with 7 bases left in between. CDR3 DNA sequence: TGTGCCAGCAGTTCGCGGGAGACCCAGTACTTC. Protein: CASSSRETQYF.

This clone appeared a single time. This chain uses TRBV2 with TRBJ1-4; TRBD1 matches 7 bases. J was trimmed by 7 bases and V by 8 bases; bases with no gene match: 10. This CDR3 is 14 amino acids long. Germline V gene data show CDR1 as SNHLY and CDR2 as FYNNEI. The CDR3: CASGQESNAEKLFF. The CDR3 DNA reads as TGTGCCAGCGGACAGGAATCCAACGCTGAAAAACTGTTTTTT.

The genes are TRBV19 and TRBJ1-1; 8 bases match TRBD1. The germline V gene encodes CDR1 LNHDA and CDR2 SQIVND (reference sequence). The V gene end was trimmed by 10 bases and the J gene end by 1 base; junction bases not matched to a gene: 5. The CDR3 runs 13 residues. CDR3 sequence (DNA): TGTGCCATTCGGGACAGGAAGAACACTGAAGCTTTCTTT. Its translation is CAIRDRKNTEAFF.

This clone was observed a few times. The chain carries TRBV7-9 and TRBJ2-7; no clear D gene. CDR1 is SEHNR and CDR2 is FQNEAQ in the germline V gene (reference sequence). The CDR3 sequence is 13 residues long. V lost 7 bases and J 5 bases, leaving 15 bases between the germline ends. CDR3: CASTSSRVHEQYF. The CDR3 DNA sequence: TGTGCCAGCACCTCGAGTCGGGTCCACGAGCAGTACTTC.

The chain recombines TRBV5-1 with TRBJ2-1, with 9 bases identical to TRBD1. Losses at the gene ends were 4 bases for V and 9 bases for J; bases not matched to a gene: 17. This CDR3 comprises 17 residues. The germline V gene encodes CDR1 SGHRS and CDR2 YFSETQ. In DNA, the CDR3 is TGCGCCAGCAGCCGCAAACGAAGGGACAGGGTATGGGCTGAGCAGTTCTTC. Translating it yields CASSRKRRDRVWAEQFF.

The genes are TRBV6-5 and TRBJ2-3; no clear D gene. The CDR3 spans 13 residues. Germline V lookup: CDR1 MNHEY, CDR2 SVGAGI. V gave up 6 bases and J gave up 1 base, with 8 bases separating them. The CDR3 DNA reads TGTGCCAGCAGGAGATCCGGCACAGATACGCAGTATTTT. It specifies CASRRSGTDTQYF.

The rearrangement uses TRBV6-6 and TRBJ1-5; possible D gene TRBD1, 6 bases. Deletions cut 5 bases from V and 0 bases from J, with 11 bases between. CDR1 and CDR2 (germline): MNHNY, SVGAGI (reference sequence). The CDR3 loop spans 15 amino acids. CDR3 residues: CASSPRTVSNQPQHF. The CDR3 DNA reads TGTGCCAGCAGTCCGCGGACAGTTAGCAATCAGCCCCAGCATTTT.

This sequence joins TRBV11-1 and TRBJ2-7; 11 nucleotides align to TRBD1. Germline V gene data show CDR1 as SGHAT and CDR2 as FQDESV (reference sequence). The CDR3 runs to 15 residues. Trimming at V came to 5 bases and at J to 3 bases, leaving 6 bases not matched to a gene. The DNA for the CDR3 is TGTGCCAGCAGCCCGGGGGGGACAGGGGGCTACGAGCAGTACTTC. Translated: CASSPGGTGGYEQYF.

V is TRBV25-1 and J is TRBJ1-3, with TRBD1 matching over 7 bases. Germline-derived CDR1 and CDR2 are MGHDK and SYGVNS. This CDR3 comprises 15 residues. The V and J ends lost 8 bases and 4 bases, in that order; junction bases with no gene match: 11. CDR3 sequence (DNA): TGTGCCAGCGGCAGACAGGGAGCGGAGGGAAACACCATATATTTT. Translated, it gives CASGRQGAEGNTIYF.